A selection of T cell receptor beta chains follows, all from one sample in a study of cytomegalovirus exposure and HLA in healthy donors. Here immunoSEQ multiplex PCR was the method, and the copy in TCRdb shows in-frame clones only, minus some. The sample lists roughly 160,000 clones, around four fifths occurring once. Sequenced sample: PBMCs. All receptors come from a man in his thirties or forties in good health and CMV-seronegative. Each CDR3 is given with its conserved first and last residue. The order of the fields is clone size, J gene, V gene, D gene, CDR3 DNA, CDR3 protein. The D gene is left open where the match is weak. Rows give clone size only sometimes, using once, few, many, or a class for an expanded clone.

clone_size: NA; j_call: TRBJ1-2; v_call: TRBV6-5; d_call: TRBD1; cdr3_nt: TGTGCCAGCAGAGGGACAGGGGGCAGGTATGGCTACACCTTC; cdr3_aa: CASRGTGGRYGYTF
clone_size: NA; j_call: TRBJ1-1; v_call: TRBV18; d_call: TRBD1; cdr3_nt: TGTGCCAGCTCACAGACGACAGGGGTGAACACTGAAGCTTTCTTT; cdr3_aa: CASSQTTGVNTEAFF
clone_size: NA; j_call: TRBJ2-6; v_call: TRBV9; d_call: TRBD1; cdr3_nt: TGTGCCAGCAGAGGGGCGAGGGGGCCTGGGGCCAACGTCCTGACTTTC; cdr3_aa: CASRGARGPGANVLTF
clone_size: NA; j_call: TRBJ2-1; v_call: TRBV2; d_call: NA; cdr3_nt: TGTGCCGGCACCTCGGGAGTTCCCTACAATGAGCAGTTCTTC; cdr3_aa: CAGTSGVPYNEQFF
clone_size: once; j_call: TRBJ2-5; v_call: TRBV19; d_call: NA; cdr3_nt: TGTGCCAGTAGTATCGACAGGTTCCAAGAGACCCAGTACTTC; cdr3_aa: CASSIDRFQETQYF
clone_size: NA; j_call: TRBJ1-5; v_call: TRBV6-5; d_call: TRBD1; cdr3_nt: TGTGCCAGCAGCCGGGACAGGGTCAATCAGCCCCAGCATTTT; cdr3_aa: CASSRDRVNQPQHF
clone_size: once; j_call: TRBJ2-5; v_call: TRBV7-8; d_call: TRBD2; cdr3_nt: TGTGCCAGCAGCCCAAGGACTAGCGGGGGGCAAGAGACCCAGTACTTC; cdr3_aa: CASSPRTSGGQETQYF
clone_size: NA; j_call: TRBJ2-7; v_call: TRBV7-9; d_call: NA; cdr3_nt: TGTGCCAGCAGCCCACAAATAATAGTTGGGCAGGCCCAAAACGAGCAGTACTTC; cdr3_aa: CASSPQIIVGQAQNEQYF
clone_size: NA; j_call: TRBJ2-3; v_call: TRBV10-1; d_call: TRBD2; cdr3_nt: TGCGCCAGCAGTGATTCGGGGGGTGGCACAGATACGCAGTATTTT; cdr3_aa: CASSDSGGGTDTQYF
clone_size: NA; j_call: TRBJ2-7; v_call: TRBV7-9; d_call: TRBD2; cdr3_nt: TGTGCCAGCAGCCCCGCTTTAGGTTCGGGGGGGCTTCGCGAGCAGTACTTC; cdr3_aa: CASSPALGSGGLREQYF
clone_size: few; j_call: TRBJ1-5; v_call: TRBV7-6; d_call: NA; cdr3_nt: TGTGCCAGCAGCTCCGGGGGGGGGAGATATAGCAATCAGCCCCAGCATTTT; cdr3_aa: CASSSGGGRYSNQPQHF
clone_size: NA; j_call: TRBJ2-7; v_call: TRBV2; d_call: TRBD2; cdr3_nt: TGTGCCAGCAGTGTAAGCCTCGAAAAGGGACTATACGAGCAGTACTTC; cdr3_aa: CASSVSLEKGLYEQYF
clone_size: NA; j_call: TRBJ2-3; v_call: TRBV30; d_call: TRBD1; cdr3_nt: TGTGCCTGGAGTCCCGGGACAGGGCCCACAGATACGCAGTATTTT; cdr3_aa: CAWSPGTGPTDTQYF
clone_size: NA; j_call: TRBJ2-7; v_call: TRBV27; d_call: NA; cdr3_nt: TGTGCCAGCAGACAGGGATTATCCTACGAGCAGTACTTC; cdr3_aa: CASRQGLSYEQYF
clone_size: NA; j_call: TRBJ2-7; v_call: TRBV11-2; d_call: TRBD2; cdr3_nt: TGTGCCAGCAGCCTCGATTACGGGGGGGTATACGAGCAGTACTTC; cdr3_aa: CASSLDYGGVYEQYF
clone_size: NA; j_call: TRBJ2-7; v_call: TRBV6-5; d_call: NA; cdr3_nt: TGTGCCAGCAGCCTGACAGGCTCCTACGAGCAGTACTTC; cdr3_aa: CASSLTGSYEQYF